This T cell receptor beta chain was sequenced during a study of cytomegalovirus exposure and HLA in healthy donors. Study-wide results and caveats: The tendency of first-cohort TCR clusters to co-occur in the 110 or so validation repertoires emerged from a later analysis.

Comments on this clone: Antigen specificity is unknown.

The germline gives CDR1 MGHRA, CDR2 YSYEKL. This CDR3 has 19 residues. The J segment lost 3 bases and the V segment lost 3 bases, leaving 7 bases of the junction unmatched. TCRdb keeps only in-frame clones here, not all; method: immunoSEQ multiplex PCR. The sample carries around 150,000 clones, 65% to 90% recorded once. Material for sequencing was PBMCs. V is TRBV4-1 and J is TRBJ2-2, with TRBD2 matching 16 bases. The origin of this receptor is a woman younger than 30 in good health and CMV-seronegative. The CDR3 nucleotides are TGCGCCAGCAGCCAGACGGGACTAGCGGGAGGGAAGGACACCGGGGAGCTGTTTTTT. It codes for CASSQTGLAGGKDTGELFF.